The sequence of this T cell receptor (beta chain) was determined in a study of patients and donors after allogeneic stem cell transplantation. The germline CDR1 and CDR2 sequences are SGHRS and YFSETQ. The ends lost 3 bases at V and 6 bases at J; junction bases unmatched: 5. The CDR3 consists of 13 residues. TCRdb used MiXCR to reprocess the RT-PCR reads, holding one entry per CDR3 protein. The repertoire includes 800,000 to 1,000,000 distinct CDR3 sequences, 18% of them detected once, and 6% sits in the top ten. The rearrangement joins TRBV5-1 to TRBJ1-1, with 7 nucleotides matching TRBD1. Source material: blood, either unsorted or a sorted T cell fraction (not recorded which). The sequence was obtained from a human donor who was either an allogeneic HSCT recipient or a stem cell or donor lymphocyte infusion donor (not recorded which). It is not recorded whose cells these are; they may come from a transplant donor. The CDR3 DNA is TGCGCCAGCAGCTCCCCAGGGGGGGCTGAAGCTTTCTTT. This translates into CASSSPGGAEAFF.